This T cell receptor (beta chain) was recorded in a study of blood T cell repertoires in COVID-19. This clone occurred once. In germline, CDR1 is KGHSH, CDR2 LQKENI. CDR3 length: 14 residues. V lost 5 bases, J lost 7 bases, and 9 bases stayed unmatched. Here immunoSEQ multiplex PCR was the method, and the copy in TCRdb shows in-frame clones only, minus some. The table includes approximately 240,000 clones, 70% to 90% detected once. The sequenced material came from peripheral blood. V usage is TRBV18 and J usage is TRBJ2-7; 9 bases map to TRBD1. This receptor was taken from a man aged 45-60 years with acute or convalescent COVID-19. As DNA, the CDR3 is TGTGCCAGCTCAGTGGACAGGGGAATCTATGAGCAGTACTTC. This sequence encodes CASSVDRGIYEQYF.